This T cell receptor (beta chain) was identified in a study of cytomegalovirus exposure and HLA in healthy donors. The protocol was immunoSEQ multiplex PCR, while the TCRdb copy is restricted to in-frame clones and leaves out a portion. The sample has 300,000 to 400,000 clones; 88% are singletons. Germline CDR1 reads SGHVS; CDR2 reads FQNEAQ. This CDR3 region has 19 residues. V lost 1 base, J lost 2 bases, and 9 bases stayed unmatched. This clone was seen just once. Its antigen is still unknown. Overall study results and limits: As confirmed in vitro, three CMV-associated chains were specific for CMV antigens.

The clonotype comes from a man aged 25 to 40 in good health and CMV-seronegative. The chain couples TRBV7-8 to TRBJ2-2; 11 nucleotides agree with TRBD2. What was sequenced was PBMCs. The CDR3 DNA follows: TGTGCCAGCAGCTTAGTTAGCGGGGGGGACTTAGGAAACACCGGGGAGCTGTTTTTT. It is translated as CASSLVSGGDLGNTGELFF.